The clone carrying this TCR beta chain occurred once. Unmatched junction bases numbered 10, after V lost 5 bases and J lost 7 bases. The germline CDR1 and CDR2 sequences are SGHTA and FQGNSA. The CDR3 covers 15 residues. The sample belongs to a study of blood T cell repertoires in COVID-19. As for the study in general: The cDNA or gDNA used as material had been derived from T cells, B-cell-depleted T cells, or PBMCs.

The method was immunoSEQ multiplex PCR; TCRdb's version includes in-frame clones alone and lacks a portion of them. The data contain 95,000 to 130,000 clones, roughly nine tenths of them seen just once; the ten biggest clones take up roughly 2%. The chain has TRBV7-2 and TRBJ2-5; 10 bases are shared with TRBD1. Source material: peripheral blood. This receptor was obtained from a human donor with active COVID-19. The donor label of this sample is uncertain. CDR3 in DNA: TGTGCCAGCAGCCCTGACAGGGGGCGCATTGTGACCCAGTACTTC. It codes for CASSPDRGRIVTQYF.